Shown below are 15 T cell receptor beta chains from a single sample sequenced in a study of T cells in Graves' hyperthyroidism and ophthalmopathy. TCR beta CDR3 sequences were amplified from RNA transcripts. Primed by the HTBI set, a first-round RT-PCR was run on the TCR CDR3. TCRdb called the multiplex PCR reads again in MiXCR, with one record for every CDR3 protein. The sample lists 400,000 to 500,000 distinct CDR3 sequences, about 14% seen once, with 13% in the top ten. What was sequenced was blood. The source of these receptors is a man younger than 35 with Graves' ophthalmopathy.

The V call is TRBV28, the J call TRBJ2-7; D is perhaps TRBD1 or TRBD2 (5 bases each). Germline assignment: CDR1 MDHEN and CDR2 SYDVKM. This CDR3 is built from 14 residues. Trimming cost V 6 bases and J 0 bases, with 12 bases left between them. In DNA form, the CDR3 reads TGTGCCAGCAGATATGGGACGTCCTCCTACGAGCAGTACTTC. Amino acid sequence: CASRYGTSSYEQYF. Together with reference TRBV28 and TRBJ2-7, the CDR3 gives the full variable domain: DVKVTQSSRYLVKRTGEKVFLECVQDMDHENMFWYRQDPGLGLRLIYFSYDVKMKEKGDIPEGYSVSREKKERFSLILESASTNQTSMYLCASRYGTSSYEQYFGPGTRLTVT.

There are many counts of this clonotype. V is TRBV3-1 and J is TRBJ1-2; TRBD1 matches at 7 bases. The CDR3 sequence is 15 residues long. The germline V gene has CDR1 LGHDT and CDR2 YNNKEL (reference sequence). V trimming: 1 base; J trimming: 3 bases; junction bases outside the gene matches: 5. The DNA of the CDR3 is TGTGCCAGCAGCCAAGCCCCAGGGGGGCACTATGGCTACACCTTC. Translated: CASSQAPGGHYGYTF.

This clonotype was counted many times. The chain is built from TRBV12-3 or TRBV12-4 and TRBJ2-5; 13 bases line up with TRBD2. After removal of 5 bases from V and 5 bases from J, the junction contained 8 bases not matched to a gene. The CDR3 has 16 amino acids. DNA of the CDR3: TGTGCCAGCAGTCGGACTAGCGGGGGCCCAGGGGAGACCCAGTACTTC. Its translation: CASSRTSGGPGETQYF.

The V and J genes are TRBV12-3 or TRBV12-4 and TRBJ2-4; tentative D call: TRBD1 (5 bases). V lost 3 bases, J lost 0 bases, and 12 bases lay in between. The CDR3 is 16 residues long. In DNA, the CDR3 is TGTGCCAGCAGTTTTGGGGCTCCCTTAGCCAAAAACATTCAGTACTTC. It yields the protein CASSFGAPLAKNIQYF.

The CDR3 sequence: CSVVVALGEKLFF. CDR3 in DNA: TGCAGCGTTGTTGTTGCCTTAGGTGAAAAACTGTTTTTT. The chain employs TRBV29-1 and TRBJ1-4; D is uncertain. Germline CDR1 SQVTM, CDR2 ANQGSEA. Trimming cost V 4 bases and J 7 bases, with 13 bases left between them. There are 13 residues in the CDR3.

V is TRBV7-2 and J is TRBJ2-7; D might be TRBD2 (7 bases). CDR3 length equals 15 residues. The germline CDR1 and CDR2 sequences are SGHTA and FQGNSA. V was pared by 1 base and J by 7 bases, with 17 bases between. The CDR3 region has the DNA TGTGCCAGCAGCTTAGGGGGGGGCTCTCCTGGGGAGCAGTACTTC. Translating gives CASSLGGGSPGEQYF.

Ten or more counts support this clonotype. The rearrangement uses TRBV6-1 and TRBJ2-5; D not resolved. This CDR3 region has 13 residues. The germline gives CDR1 MNHNS, CDR2 SASEGT. Between the trimmed V and J ends, which lost 7 bases and 5 bases, there was a span of 14 bases. The CDR3 DNA follows: TGTGCCAGCACCGGAAATAGCAGGGAGACCCAGTACTTC. Translating it yields CASTGNSRETQYF.

In this sample, this clonotype turned up many times. The chain joins TRBV5-5 to TRBJ2-1; TRBD1 aligns across 8 bases. Germline CDR1 SGHKS, CDR2 YYEKEE (reference sequence). Unmatched junction bases numbered 8, after V lost 5 bases and J lost 10 bases. The CDR3 extends over 13 amino acids. The CDR3 DNA is TGTGCCAGCAGGCTCAGGGGGCTTGGCGAGCAGTTCTTC. Amino acid sequence: CASRLRGLGEQFF.

This clonotype showed up many times. The J gene is TRBJ2-2, the V gene TRBV7-8; TRBD2 aligns across 8 bases. The CDR3 length is 18 residues. Germline V lookup: CDR1 SGHVS, CDR2 FQNEAQ. The V gene end was trimmed by 1 base and the J gene end by 5 bases; junction bases not matched to a gene: 12. The DNA for the CDR3 is TGTGCCAGCAGCTTAGGACATGGGCGGGAGGAGGAGACCGGGGAGCTGTTTTTT. It translates to CASSLGHGREEETGELFF.

The sample holds many counts of this clonotype. This sequence joins TRBV5-1 and TRBJ2-5; D uncertain. The CDR3 totals 14 residues. V shed 0 bases and J shed 5 bases, with 11 bases lying between them. Looked up from germline, CDR1 is SGHRS and CDR2 is YFSETQ. CDR3 in amino acids: CASSLGPLGETQYF. Here the CDR3 DNA reads TGCGCCAGCAGCTTGGGGCCCTTGGGGGAGACCCAGTACTTC.

This clonotype has just a few counts. The V gene is TRBV20-1, the J gene TRBJ1-2; D uncertain. Germline CDR1 is DFQATT and CDR2 is SNEGSKA (reference sequence). The CDR3 sequence is 14 residues long. Trimming cost V 3 bases and J 5 bases, with 16 bases left between them. CDR3 sequence: CSARVIVDGYGYTF. The CDR3 nucleotides read TGCAGTGCTAGGGTCATCGTGGATGGATATGGCTACACCTTC.

The chain is built from TRBV12-5 and TRBJ1-4; 7 nucleotides match TRBD1. The CDR3 extends over 17 amino acids. Germline loops: CDR1 LGHNT, CDR2 FRNRAP. This chain's CDR3 is CPYQNRGPVATNEKLFF. CDR3 nucleotides: TGTCCATACCAGAACAGGGGCCCTGTTGCGACTAATGAAAAACTGTTTTTT.

In its sample, this clonotype was seen many times. The V gene is TRBV7-8, the J gene TRBJ2-1; 13 nucleotides align to TRBD2. Germline V gene data show CDR1 as SGHVS and CDR2 as FQNEAQ. There are 15 residues in the CDR3. V was pared by 9 bases and J by 6 bases, with 8 bases of the junction left unmatched. CDR3 sequence reads: CASRLLAGGSNEQFF. DNA for the CDR3: TGTGCCAGTCGATTACTAGCGGGAGGGTCCAATGAGCAGTTCTTC.

Regarding this clonotype: The junction and the germline gene differ at one end; a read error may be behind it. V is TRBV2 and J is TRBJ1-6, with no clear D. The germline V gene encodes CDR1 SNHLY and CDR2 FYNNEI. The CDR3 has 15 residues. The CDR3 coding sequence is TGCGCCAGCAGCCTTACACGGCTCTCTAATTCACCCCTCCACTTT. This translates into CASSLTRLSNSPLHF.

This clonotype was observed at least ten times. In DNA, the CDR3 is TGCGCCAGCAGCCTACGACAATCCTACGAGCAGTACTTC. Residues: CASSLRQSYEQYF. The chain employs TRBV5-1 and TRBJ2-7; D unclear. Germline CDR1 SGHRS, CDR2 YFSETQ. Trimming took off 4 bases at V and 1 base at J, with 9 bases between the two ends. The CDR3 loop spans 13 amino acids. The variable domain in full, completed from reference TRBV5-1 and TRBJ2-7, reads KAGVTQTPRYLIKTRGQQVTLSCSPISGHRSVSWYQQTPGQGLQFLFEYFSETQRNKGNFPGRFSGRQFSNSRSEMNVSTLELGDSALYLCASSLRQSYEQYFGPGTRLTVT.